A selection of T cell receptor beta chains follows, all from one sample in a study of metastatic and nonmetastatic thyroid tumors. With MiXCR, TCRdb called clones anew from the PCR reads. The table records under 95,000 clones, 8% to 9.5% of them present only once. The sequenced sample was blood. The receptors shown here come from a female donor with papillary thyroid cancer or a benign thyroid nodule (not recorded which). Some clones in this sample may be carry-over from other donors' samples. Each CDR3 is given with its conserved first and last residue. D genes are given only for firm matches. Size is stated for part of the rows, as once, few or many counts, or as a class when the clone is expanded.

V gene	clone size	J gene	D gene	CDR3 protein	CDR3 DNA
TRBV19	many	TRBJ1-2	TRBD1	CASATGGSMGYTF	TGTGCCAGTGCGACAGGGGGGAGCATGGGCTACACCTTC
TRBV24-1	many	TRBJ2-1	TRBD1	CATSDLEGAPNNEQFF	TGTGCCACCAGTGATTTAGAGGGGGCCCCTAACAATGAGCAGTTCTTC
TRBV10-3	many	TRBJ1-5	NA	CAISAAGAGDQPQHF	TGTGCCATCAGTGCCGCTGGTGCAGGAGATCAGCCCCAGCATTTT
TRBV11-1	many	TRBJ1-2	TRBD1	CASSLQGASGYTF	TGTGCCAGCAGCCTACAGGGGGCATCTGGCTACACCTTC
TRBV29-1	many	TRBJ2-3	NA	CTISFRGGVDTQYF	TGCACCATATCTTTCAGGGGAGGAGTGGATACGCAGTATTTT
TRBV2	many	TRBJ2-4	NA	CASSEGVWAKNIQYF	TGTGCCAGCAGTGAGGGTGTATGGGCCAAAAACATTCAGTACTTC
TRBV10-3	many	TRBJ1-5	TRBD1	CAISESGWTGGNQPQHF	TGTGCCATCAGTGAGTCCGGATGGACAGGGGGGAATCAGCCCCAGCATTTT
TRBV5-1	many	TRBJ2-3	NA	CASHVSPSSTDTQYF	TGCGCCAGCCACGTCTCGCCAAGCAGCACAGATACGCAGTATTTT
TRBV9	many	TRBJ1-5	NA	CASRAVRSYSNQPQHF	TGTGCCAGCAGAGCAGTAAGGTCATATAGCAATCAGCCCCAGCATTTT
TRBV6-1	many	TRBJ2-5	NA	CASSETFQETQYF	TGTGCCAGCAGTGAGACTTTCCAAGAGACCCAGTACTTC
TRBV28	few	TRBJ2-7	TRBD2	CASSSQRGKPYEQYF	TGTGCCAGCAGTAGCCAGCGGGGTAAACCCTACGAGCAGTACTTC
TRBV5-6	many	TRBJ1-3	NA	CASSSISGNTIYF	TGTGCCAGCAGCTCCATCTCTGGAAACACCATATATTTT
TRBV5-4	many	TRBJ2-5	NA	CASSLVGGVEETQYF	TGTGCCAGCAGCTTGGTTGGGGGAGTAGAAGAGACCCAGTACTTC
TRBV2	many	TRBJ2-3	NA	CASTPGRGIQTDTQYF	TGTGCCAGCACCCCTGGGCGAGGGATTCAAACAGATACGCAGTATTTT
TRBV27	NA	TRBJ2-7	NA	CASSTGHEQYF	TGTGCCAGCAGCACAGGTCACGAGCAGTACTTC
TRBV28	many	TRBJ2-1	TRBD1	CASSFVQGATYNEQFF	TGTGCCAGCAGTTTTGTCCAGGGGGCAACCTACAATGAGCAGTTCTTC
TRBV3-1	NA	TRBJ2-1	NA	CASSDLGGVLDGQFF	TGTGCCAGCAGTGACCTGGGTGGTGTTCTCGATGGGCAGTTCTTC
TRBV4-1	many	TRBJ2-1	TRBD2	CASSQLGGYNEQFF	TGCGCCAGCAGCCAATTGGGGGGGTACAATGAGCAGTTCTTC
TRBV19	few	TRBJ2-3	NA	CASSRTGLTDTQYF	TGTGCCAGTAGTAGAACAGGGTTAACAGATACGCAGTATTTT
TRBV12-3/TRBV12-4	many	TRBJ2-7	NA	CASSLGSYEQYF	TGTGCCAGCAGTTTAGGATCCTACGAGCAGTACTTC
TRBV4-1	many	TRBJ1-1	TRBD1	CASSPGADRVTEAFF	TGCGCCAGCAGCCCGGGTGCCGACAGGGTCACTGAAGCTTTCTTT
TRBV9	many	TRBJ2-1	TRBD1	CASSVTGGKTNEQFF	TGTGCCAGCAGCGTTACAGGGGGCAAAACGAATGAGCAGTTCTTC